The 27 T cell receptor beta chains listed next were all sequenced from one sample in a study of blood T cell repertoires in COVID-19. Produced via immunoSEQ multiplex PCR; TCRdb's table is partial and in-frame only. The sample carries hundreds of thousands of clones, 80% to 90% recorded once. Specimen: PBMCs or T cells enriched from blood (not recorded which). The receptors here all came from a man aged 25 to 40 who had recovered from COVID-19.

The rearrangement uses TRBV7-9 and TRBJ1-2; 7 bases match TRBD1. Germline V lookup: CDR1 SEHNR, CDR2 FQNEAQ (reference sequence). This CDR3 region has 15 residues. V shed 5 bases, J shed 4 bases, and the junction held 10 bases outside the gene matches. The CDR3: CASSPGRGFLYGYTF. The CDR3 DNA is TGTGCCAGCAGCCCGGGCAGGGGGTTCCTCTATGGCTACACCTTC.

The rearrangement uses TRBV6-5 and TRBJ2-1; the D gene is possibly TRBD1 (5 bases). CDR1 and CDR2 from the germline V gene are MNHEY and SVGAGI. Trimming cost V 11 bases and J 6 bases, with 20 bases left between them. The CDR3 is made up of 14 amino acids. As DNA, the CDR3 is TGTGCCGGACGAATTGCTGGGGCAGTCAATGAGCAGTTCTTC. Its translation: CAGRIAGAVNEQFF.

The chain couples TRBV27 to TRBJ1-2; 10 bases are shared with TRBD1. The CDR3 spans 14 residues. J lost 8 bases, V lost 5 bases, and 8 bases had no gene match. From germline, CDR1 is MNHEY and CDR2 SMNVEV (reference sequence). In DNA, the CDR3 is TGTGCCAGCAGTAGGGACAGGGGCGGGCAGGGCTACACCTTC. It encodes CASSRDRGGQGYTF.

The V and J genes are TRBV14 and TRBJ2-7; 12 nucleotides match TRBD2. This CDR3 region has 18 residues. Per the germline V gene, CDR1 is SGHDN and CDR2 is FVKESK. V trimming: 4 bases; J trimming: 5 bases; junction bases outside the gene matches: 15. The CDR3 DNA follows: TGTGCCAGCAGCCTTCGACTAGCGGGGGCCAATTGGAGGGACGAGCAGTACTTC. It yields the protein CASSLRLAGANWRDEQYF.

The V call is TRBV11-2, the J call TRBJ1-2; no clear D gene. The V and J ends lost 4 bases and 5 bases respectively, with 8 bases between them. The CDR3 consists of 12 residues. CDR1 and CDR2 (germline): SGHAT, FQNNGV. The chain's CDR3 is CASSSTEYGYTF. The CDR3 DNA reads as TGTGCCAGCAGCTCCACTGAGTATGGCTACACCTTC.

The chain joins TRBV7-9 to TRBJ2-7; 7 bases agree with TRBD1. With V trimmed by 5 bases and J by 3 bases, 7 bases remained unmatched. The CDR3 consists of 14 residues. The germline V gene has CDR1 SEHNR and CDR2 FQNEAQ (reference sequence). CDR3 residues: CASSMGQFIYEQYF. In nucleotides, the CDR3 is TGTGCCAGCAGCATGGGACAGTTTATCTACGAGCAGTACTTC.

This clone has a handful of counts. The DNA for the CDR3 is TGTGCCTGGAGTGTTCGGGGATGGCGGCCCCAGCATTTT. It is translated as CAWSVRGWRPQHF. The chain has TRBV30 and TRBJ1-5, with no clear D. CDR1 is GTSNPN, CDR2 SVGIG, per germline (reference sequence). The V end lost 0 bases, the J end lost 9 bases, and 12 bases lay between the germline ends. This CDR3 is 13 amino acids long. The full variable domain, rest sourced from reference TRBV30 and TRBJ1-5, is SQTIHQWPATLVQPVGSPLSLECTVEGTSNPNLYWYRQAAGRGLQLLFYSVGIGQISSEVPQNLSASRPQDRQFILSSKKLLLSDSGFYLCAWSVRGWRPQHFGDGTRLSIL.

The chain joins TRBV7-9 to TRBJ1-4; 9 bases fit TRBD1. After removal of 5 bases from V and 8 bases from J, the junction contained 12 bases not matched to a gene. Germline values: CDR1 SEHNR, CDR2 FQNEAQ (reference sequence). The CDR3 totals 16 residues. In DNA form, the CDR3 reads TGTGCCAGCAGCCCGCTACAGGGGGCTGGTGGGGAAAAACTGTTTTTT. Its translation: CASSPLQGAGGEKLFF. The whole variable domain, filled in from reference TRBV7-9 and TRBJ1-4, reads DTGVSQNPRHKITKRGQNVTFRCDPISEHNRLYWYRQTLGQGPEFLTYFQNEAQLEKSRLLSDRFSAERPKGSFSTLEIQRTEQGDSAMYLCASSPLQGAGGEKLFFGSGTQLSVL.

This clone was detected only once. V gene TRBV4-1 combines with J gene TRBJ1-4; 7 bases map to TRBD1. Trimming at V came to 0 bases and at J to 8 bases, leaving 12 bases not matched to a gene. The CDR3 spans 17 residues. The germline V gene encodes CDR1 MGHRA and CDR2 YSYEKL. This CDR3 is CASSQDRGSLRGEKLFF. DNA of the CDR3: TGCGCCAGCAGCCAAGACAGGGGGAGTCTTAGAGGGGAAAAACTGTTTTTT.

This clone has a handful of counts. The sample contains more than one DNA sequence encoding this CDR3. The V gene is TRBV10-3, the J gene TRBJ1-5; TRBD1 might be the D (6 bases). V gave up 9 bases and J gave up 2 bases, with 8 bases separating them. Germline-derived CDR1 and CDR2 are ENHRY and SYGVKD. The CDR3 loop spans 12 amino acids. The CDR3 region has the DNA TGTGCCATTAGACAGGGCAATCAGCCCCAGCATTTT. This translates into CAIRQGNQPQHF.

The chain uses TRBV6-5 and TRBJ2-2; the D gene is possibly TRBD1 (6 bases). This CDR3 comprises 13 residues. The V gene's germline CDR1 is MNHEY and CDR2 SVGAGI. V was clipped by 10 bases and J by 5 bases, with 14 bases between them. CDR3 residues: CATSVQGTGELFF. The DNA for the CDR3 is TGTGCCACCTCCGTACAGGGTACCGGGGAGCTGTTTTTT.

The chain combines TRBV6-6 with TRBJ1-5, with D perhaps TRBD1 (6 bases). The CDR3 is 17 residues long. The V end was cut by 5 bases, the J end by 3 bases, with 20 bases between. The germline V gene encodes CDR1 MNHNY and CDR2 SVGAGI (reference sequence). CDR3 DNA: TGTGCCAGCAGTCCCCACCCCCCAGGGGTGAACAATCAGCCCCAGCATTTT. This translates into CASSPHPPGVNNQPQHF.

This chain uses TRBV7-9 with TRBJ2-7; TRBD2 aligns across 10 bases. CDR1 is SEHNR, CDR2 FQNEAQ, per germline (reference sequence). The junction had 9 bases not matched to a gene; V was cut back by 4 bases and J by 3 bases. This CDR3 region has 16 residues. Here the CDR3 reads CASSSLLAGDFYEQYF. CDR3 bases: TGTGCCAGCAGCTCCTTGCTAGCGGGGGACTTCTACGAGCAGTACTTC.

This chain uses TRBV7-2 with TRBJ2-5; 7 bases align to TRBD1. The CDR3 sequence is 15 residues long. Trimming at V came to 5 bases and at J to 2 bases, leaving 8 bases not matched to a gene. Germline V gives CDR1 SGHTA, CDR2 FQGNSA. CDR3 sequence (DNA): TGTGCCAGCAGCCCGAAAGGACAGGTACAAGAGACCCAGTACTTC. Encoded protein: CASSPKGQVQETQYF. Full variable domain (missing parts from reference TRBV7-2 and TRBJ2-5): GAGVSQSPSNKVTEKGKDVELRCDPISGHTALYWYRQSLGQGLEFLIYFQGNSAPDKSGLPSDRFSAERTGGSVSTLTIQRTQQEDSAVYLCASSPKGQVQETQYFGPGTRLLVL.

The chain uses TRBV19 and TRBJ1-3; no clear D. Germline V gives CDR1 LNHDA, CDR2 SQIVND (reference sequence). The V and J ends lost 1 base and 4 bases respectively, with 5 bases between them. The CDR3 sequence is 13 residues long. This CDR3 reads CASSIAVGNTIYF. CDR3 bases: TGTGCCAGTAGTATAGCCGTGGGAAACACCATATATTTT.

The chain combines TRBV9 with TRBJ1-6; 8 bases line up with TRBD1. The V segment lost 2 bases and the J segment 10 bases; nucleotides outside the gene matches: 11. The CDR3 spans 16 residues. Germline lookup yields CDR1 SGDLS and CDR2 YYNGEE. In DNA, the CDR3 is TGTGCCAGCAGCGTGAGAGAGGACAGGGAGGGGTCACCCCTCCACTTT. Translation: CASSVREDREGSPLHF.

This rearrangement joins TRBV2 to TRBJ1-6, with D possibly being TRBD1 (6 bases). This CDR3 spans 16 amino acids. V was shortened by 2 bases and J by 10 bases, with 18 bases between the two germline ends. CDR1 and CDR2 (germline): SNHLY, FYNNEI. The CDR3 region has the DNA TGTGCCAGCAGTGAACAGGGGCAGGGTTTGGGATCACCCCTCCACTTT. Amino acid sequence: CASSEQGQGLGSPLHF.

The chain couples TRBV29-1 to TRBJ1-2; TRBD1 agrees at 9 bases. Germline V gene lookup returns CDR1 SQVTM and CDR2 ANQGSEA. CDR3 length equals 12 residues. Germline trimming cut 4 bases from V and 5 bases from J; bases unmatched to any gene: 2. The CDR3 spells CSVGGTGYGYTF. The CDR3 DNA follows: TGCAGCGTTGGGGGGACAGGGTATGGCTACACCTTC.

The rearrangement uses TRBV28 and TRBJ1-5; tentatively, D is TRBD1 (5 bases). V was shortened by 6 bases and J by 1 base, with 16 bases between the two germline ends. The germline V gene has CDR1 MDHEN and CDR2 SYDVKM. The length of the CDR3 is 16 residues. Written as DNA, the CDR3 is TGTGCCAGCAGGGGGGGTGGGGATTTAAGCAATCAGCCCCAGCATTTT. It translates to CASRGGGDLSNQPQHF. Using reference TRBV28 and TRBJ1-5 for the parts outside the CDR3, the full variable domain is DVKVTQSSRYLVKRTGEKVFLECVQDMDHENMFWYRQDPGLGLRLIYFSYDVKMKEKGDIPEGYSVSREKKERFSLILESASTNQTSMYLCASRGGGDLSNQPQHFGDGTRLSIL.

This clone was seen only once. This chain uses TRBV4-1 with TRBJ2-7, with D perhaps matching TRBD2 (6 bases). V lost 3 bases to trimming and J lost 0 bases, with 18 bases between them. The CDR3 is made up of 17 amino acids. Germline V gene lookup returns CDR1 MGHRA and CDR2 YSYEKL. CDR3 region: CASSHDTSPKSSYEQYF. The CDR3 DNA reads TGCGCCAGCAGCCACGATACTAGCCCAAAGAGCTCCTACGAGCAGTACTTC.

The chain recombines TRBV5-1 with TRBJ2-5, with 7 positions matching TRBD2. V lost 4 bases to trimming and J lost 3 bases; unmatched junction nucleotides: 9. CDR1 is SGHRS and CDR2 is YFSETQ in the germline V gene. The CDR3 has 15 residues. The CDR3 DNA sequence: TGCGCCAGCAGCCTACTAAAACGGGGGGAAGAGACCCAGTACTTC. It is translated as CASSLLKRGEETQYF.

This chain joins TRBV6-5 and TRBJ2-2; D uncertain. From germline, CDR1 is MNHEY and CDR2 SVGAGI. The CDR3 runs 15 residues. V was clipped by 6 bases and J by 0 bases, with 11 bases between them. CDR3 loop: CASSPPGPNTGELFF. As DNA, the CDR3 is TGTGCCAGCAGCCCCCCAGGCCCGAACACCGGGGAGCTGTTTTTT.

The genes are TRBV19 and TRBJ2-5, with 9 nucleotides matching TRBD1. J gave up 5 bases and V 3 bases, and 7 bases lay outside the gene matches. The CDR3 contains 15 residues. Germline V gene sequence: CDR1 LNHDA, CDR2 SQIVND (reference sequence). CDR3 nucleotides: TGTGCCAGTAGTATTACCTGGGACAGGGTTGAGACCCAGTACTTC. It translates to CASSITWDRVETQYF.

This clone was seen a few times. The chain combines TRBV19 with TRBJ2-3; 11 bases are shared with TRBD1. The V gene end was trimmed by 6 bases and the J gene end by 1 base; junction bases not matched to a gene: 0. CDR1 is LNHDA and CDR2 is SQIVND in the germline V gene (reference sequence). The CDR3 has 14 amino acids. CDR3 nucleotide sequence: TGTGCCAGTAGGGACAGGGGGCGCACAGATACGCAGTATTTT. Its protein is CASRDRGRTDTQYF.

This clone was seen a few times. The chain has TRBV11-2 and TRBJ2-1; a possible D gene is TRBD1 (7 bases). This CDR3 contains 18 residues. Trimming left V 5 bases short and J 4 bases short, with 24 bases between. Germline CDR1 is SGHAT and CDR2 is FQNNGV. The CDR3 region has the DNA TGTGCCAGCAGCCGGGGGAAGGGCCGGGACAGTTCTTACAATGAGCAGTTCTTC. Translated, it gives CASSRGKGRDSSYNEQFF. The variable domain in full, completed from reference TRBV11-2 and TRBJ2-1, reads EAGVAQSPRYKIIEKRQSVAFWCNPISGHATLYWYQQILGQGPKLLIQFQNNGVVDDSQLPKDRFSAERLKGVDSTLKIQPAKLEDSAVYLCASSRGKGRDSSYNEQFFGPGTRLTVL.

This clone was seen a handful of times. The J gene is TRBJ1-4, the V gene TRBV7-9; TRBD1 might be the D (6 bases). The V end was cut by 5 bases, the J end by 8 bases, with 18 bases between. This CDR3 comprises 15 residues. CDR1 is SEHNR, CDR2 FQNEAQ, per germline (reference sequence). CDR3 loop: CASSPNVRGGEKLFF. CDR3 coding DNA: TGTGCCAGCAGCCCTAACGTCAGGGGCGGAGAAAAACTGTTTTTT.

The chain combines TRBV11-2 with TRBJ2-7; 7 positions agree with TRBD1. The CDR3 loop spans 14 amino acids. Germline V lookup: CDR1 SGHAT, CDR2 FQNNGV. The V and J ends lost 4 bases and 7 bases, in that order; junction bases with no gene match: 10. CDR3 residues: CASSYSTGVGEQYF. CDR3 coding DNA: TGTGCCAGCAGCTACTCAACAGGGGTCGGTGAGCAGTACTTC. The variable domain in full, with the rest retrieved from reference TRBV11-2 and TRBJ2-7, is EAGVAQSPRYKIIEKRQSVAFWCNPISGHATLYWYQQILGQGPKLLIQFQNNGVVDDSQLPKDRFSAERLKGVDSTLKIQPAKLEDSAVYLCASSYSTGVGEQYFGPGTRLTVT.